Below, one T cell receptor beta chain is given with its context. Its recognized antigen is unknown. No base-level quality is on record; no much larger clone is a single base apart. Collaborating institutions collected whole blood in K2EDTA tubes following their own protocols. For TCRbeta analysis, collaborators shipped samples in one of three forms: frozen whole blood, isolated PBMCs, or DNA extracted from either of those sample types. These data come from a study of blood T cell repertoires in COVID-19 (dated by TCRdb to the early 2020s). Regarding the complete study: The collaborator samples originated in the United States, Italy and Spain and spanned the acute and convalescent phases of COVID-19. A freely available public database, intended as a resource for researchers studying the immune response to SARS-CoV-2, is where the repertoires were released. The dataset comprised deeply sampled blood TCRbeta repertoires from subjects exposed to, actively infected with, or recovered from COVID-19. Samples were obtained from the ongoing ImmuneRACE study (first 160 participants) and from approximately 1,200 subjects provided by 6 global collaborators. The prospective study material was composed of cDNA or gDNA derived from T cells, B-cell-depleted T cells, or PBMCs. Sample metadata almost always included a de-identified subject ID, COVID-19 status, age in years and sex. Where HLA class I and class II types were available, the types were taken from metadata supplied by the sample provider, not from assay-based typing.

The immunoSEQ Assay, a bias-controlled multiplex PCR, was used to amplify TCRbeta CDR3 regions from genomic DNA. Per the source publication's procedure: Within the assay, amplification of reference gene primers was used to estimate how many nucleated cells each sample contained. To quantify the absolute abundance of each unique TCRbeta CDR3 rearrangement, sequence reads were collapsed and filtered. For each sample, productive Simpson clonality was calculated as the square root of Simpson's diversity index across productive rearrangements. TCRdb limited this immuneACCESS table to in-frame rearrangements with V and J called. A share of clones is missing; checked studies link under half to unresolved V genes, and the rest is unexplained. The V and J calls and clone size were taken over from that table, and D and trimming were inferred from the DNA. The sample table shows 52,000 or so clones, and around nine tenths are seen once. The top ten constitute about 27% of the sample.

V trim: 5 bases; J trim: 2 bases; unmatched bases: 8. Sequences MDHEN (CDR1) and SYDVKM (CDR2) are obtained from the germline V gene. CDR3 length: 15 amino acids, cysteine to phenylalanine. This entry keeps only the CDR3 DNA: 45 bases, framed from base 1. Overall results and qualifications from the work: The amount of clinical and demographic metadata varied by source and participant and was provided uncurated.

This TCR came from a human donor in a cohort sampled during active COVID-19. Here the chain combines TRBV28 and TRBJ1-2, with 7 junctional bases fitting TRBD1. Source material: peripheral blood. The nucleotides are TGTGCCAGCAGTCCCCAAAAACAGGGGAACTATGGCTACACCTTC. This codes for CASSPQKQGNYGYTF.